This T cell receptor (beta chain) appears in the sequencing data of a study of shared clonotypes between healthy human individuals (dated by TCRdb to 2020 to 2022). About the study as a whole: The cohort comprised a couple of women and a few men aged 18 to 49 years. For each donor, three plates each were used for CD4 naive and CD4 memory, two plates were used for CD8 naive, and one plate was used for CD8 memory. Blood TCR repertoires of four to six healthy adults were deeply sequenced to estimate repertoire size and the extent of clonotype sharing between individuals. Different laboratories and diverse techniques were used to prepare libraries and sequence TCR repertoires, to increase sequencing depth and limit assay-specific biases. Between about 0.85 and 9.5 billion PBMCs per donor were obtained by leukapheresis. Study-wide conclusions, independent of this receptor: Based on pairwise subsampling, the degree of clonotype sharing among donors was expected to be affected by sequencing depth. Naive subsets generally had larger estimated clonotype richness than memory subsets did. Because the study included a small number of donors, the genetic and exposure-history diversity represented was limited. Incomplete sequencing was indicated by rarefaction of sorted-subset datasets, despite the large sequencing depth. When a handful of donors were compared, the shared fraction of clonotypes was about 5% for naive CD4, 3.5% to 4% for naive CD8, 2% to 2.5% for memory CD4, and 0.35% to 0.4% for memory CD8. Sampling was restricted to blood, and TCR repertoires in tissue are likely to differ from TCR repertoires in blood. Compared with non-shared clonotypes, clonotypes shared by all four sorted-subset donors had higher generation probabilities.

As to this clone: The antigen this receptor binds is unknown. Base-call qualities are not available, and no considerably larger clone is one nucleotide away.

Using the deep immunoSEQ assay, multiplex PCR amplified TCR CDR3 regions from genomic DNA. Genomic DNA extracted from each cell subset was distributed evenly over all wells of several immunoSEQ 96-well plates, and each plate served as one replicate. For sorted subsets, around 0.2 ug genomic DNA, equal to some 30,000 T cell genomes, was loaded into each replicate PCR. The purified libraries were quantified using a Qubit 3.0 fluorometer, sized with a Bioanalyzer 2100, and then quantified again using the KAPA Library Quantification kit. Every immunoSEQ 96-well plate was sequenced on a separate single-read 150-cycle Illumina NextSeq 550 flow cell. The authors processed their data as follows. Because the immunoSEQ output included only junctional sequences and no quality scores, the filtering could not be the same as the filtering used for full-length reads. To assign V/J genes and CDR3, sequences were annotated against IMGT germline references using PyIR, a Python wrapper for IgBLAST v1.9. Any read was removed if the V/J assignment was weak (E-value above 1e-6), the CDR3 was missing, or the read contained stop codons, out-of-frame junctions, or ambiguous translated residues. V3J clonotypes were defined as sequences sharing the same inferred V gene, J gene, and CDR3 amino acid sequence. Percentage overlap between repertoires was computed as shared unique clonotypes divided by the size of the smaller repertoire. RTK rarefaction, the Chao1 estimator, and Recon v2.1 estimates of unobserved clonotypes were used to assess repertoire richness. Generation probabilities were computed with OLGA for all TCRbeta clonotypes obtained by the gDNA method from a few donors. This immuneACCESS table, as held by TCRdb, lists in-frame sequences with V and J called but not all clones. Of the missing ones, under half trace to an unresolved V gene in checked studies; the others have no known cause. That table gives V, J and clone size, and the DNA gave D and trimming. The sample contains under 1,100,000 clones, around four fifths of them found a single time. The ten largest clones capture approximately 1.5% of the sample.

The donors were healthy, HIV-negative adults who had no recently reported acute infections or vaccinations. Every donor was a Caucasian adult residing in Nashville, Tennessee, USA. CD4+ T cells were enriched through magnetic negative selection, after which naive cells were positively selected on CD45RA and the remaining negative fraction served as the memory subset. Blood was collected by leukapheresis, and PBMCs were isolated by Ficoll-Histopaque density gradient centrifugation and then cryopreserved in liquid nitrogen vapor phase. Purity and quantity of every magnetically sorted T cell population were checked by analytical flow cytometry. From each sorted fraction, genomic DNA was isolated and quantified by UV absorbance on a Nanodrop 2000c. CDR1 SNHLY and CDR2 FYNNEI were looked up in the germline V gene. The CDR3 starts with the cysteine, ends with the phenylalanine, and has 18 residues. Only the CDR3 portion is preserved as DNA: 54 bases, with reading frame beginning at the first base. Trimming accounts for 4 bases at V and 5 bases at J, while the number of junction bases matched to no gene is 11.

The chain is encoded by TRBV2 joined to TRBJ2-1, and TRBD2 aligns with 13 junction nucleotides. Sequenced input: memory CD4+ T cells sorted from blood. In the paper's terms, the cell subset or site label means: CD45RA-negative fraction. This clonotype was obtained from a man between 18 and 29 years old in good health. The nucleotides are TGTGCCAGCAGTGTACTAGCGGGGGGGCCTAGGGAGAACAATGAGCAGTTCTTC. It codes for CASSVLAGGPRENNEQFF. The full variable domain, with segments outside the CDR3 supplied by the reference TRBV2 and TRBJ2-1 proteins, appears as EPEVTQTPSHQVTQMGQEVILRCVPISNHLYFYWYRQILGQKVEFLVSFYNNEISEKSEIFDDQFSVERPDGSNFTLKIRSTKLEDSAMYFCASSVLAGGPRENNEQFFGPGTRLTVL.